The 4 T cell receptor beta chains below all came from one sample that was sequenced in a study of T cell responses to AZD1222 COVID-19 vaccine. Data came from immunoSEQ multiplex PCR; TCRdb stores just in-frame clones and leaves some out. Of 100,000 or so clones in the sample, 88% were seen once. The sequencing used peripheral blood, collected on day 0 of AZD1222 vaccination. The receptors stem from an adult in good health.

This clone was seen just once. V and J are TRBV28 and TRBJ1-5; D is ambiguous. This CDR3 is 11 amino acids long. V lost 10 bases, J lost 7 bases, and 11 bases lay in between. CDR1 and CDR2 (germline): MDHEN, SYDVKM. The CDR3: CATGVGQPQHF. CDR3 DNA: TGTGCCACCGGGGTTGGACAGCCCCAGCATTTT.

With respect to this clone: Other DNA sequences of this sample code for an identical CDR3. This chain uses TRBV11-3 with TRBJ2-5, with 7 bases lining up with TRBD2. J was trimmed by 7 bases and V by 4 bases; bases with no gene match: 0. This CDR3 has 11 residues. The V gene's germline CDR1 is SGHNT and CDR2 YENEEA. The CDR3 protein is CASSSGGTQYF. CDR3 nucleotides: TGTGCCAGCAGCTCGGGGGGGACCCAGTACTTC. The full variable domain, in which reference TRBV11-3 and TRBJ2-5 provide the parts outside the CDR3, is EAGVVQSPRYKIIEKKQPVAFWCNPISGHNTLYWYLQNLGQGPELLIRYENEEAVDDSQLPKDRFSAERLKGVDSTLKIQPAELGDSAVYLCASSSGGTQYFGPGTRLLVL.

The rearrangement joins TRBV19 to TRBJ1-5; tentative D call: TRBD1 (5 bases). Germline-derived CDR1 and CDR2 are LNHDA and SQIVND (reference sequence). V was pared by 1 base and J by 5 bases, with 9 bases between. The CDR3 is made up of 14 amino acids. CDR3 residues: CASSIVGRDQPQHF. The CDR3 region has the DNA TGTGCCAGTAGTATAGTTGGCAGGGATCAGCCCCAGCATTTT.

V is TRBV5-1 and J is TRBJ1-1; D is uncertain. This CDR3 is 16 amino acids long. V was trimmed by 4 bases and J by 0 bases, leaving 16 bases between them. Germline assignment: CDR1 SGHRS and CDR2 YFSETQ. This chain's CDR3 is CASSPSPGSMNTEAFF. Here the CDR3 DNA reads TGCGCCAGCAGCCCGAGTCCCGGGTCGATGAACACTGAAGCTTTCTTT.